The rows below give T cell receptor beta chains drawn from one sample of a study of blood T cell repertoires in COVID-19. The table came from immunoSEQ multiplex PCR; TCRdb's copy has only in-frame clones and leaves some out. The profile shows 140,000 to 150,000 clones, approximately 87% of them singletons. Sequenced sample: peripheral blood. The receptors stem from a man aged 80 or over with acute or convalescent COVID-19. The CDR3 runs from the conserved cysteine through the conserved F or W. The D gene is left open where the match is weak. Size is stated for part of the rows, as once, few or many counts, or as a class when the clone is expanded.

J,V,length,size,D,DNA,CDR3
TRBJ1-2,TRBV6-5,13,NA,NA,TGTGCCAGCAAGCGTGGACAGTTCTATGGCTACACCTTC,CASKRGQFYGYTF
TRBJ1-5,TRBV28,16,NA,TRBD1,TGTGCCAGCAGTTTGTACAGGGGGGGGAGCAATCAGCCCCAGCATTTT,CASSLYRGGSNQPQHF
TRBJ2-7,TRBV21-1,14,NA,NA,TGTGCCAGCAGCAAAGAGGGAGGGGTCTACGAGCAGTACTTC,CASSKEGGVYEQYF
TRBJ2-1,TRBV10-3,16,NA,TRBD2,TGTGCCATCAGCCCGAAGGGACTAGCGGCAAACAATGAGCAGTTCTTC,CAISPKGLAANNEQFF
TRBJ1-6,TRBV11-2,16,NA,NA,TGTGCCAGCAGCTTGTTAGTTAGGGGCCCGCATTCACCCCTCCACTTT,CASSLLVRGPHSPLHF
TRBJ1-2,TRBV5-4,15,once,TRBD1,TGTGCCAGCAGAGGGGACAGGGTTTTCGCTTGGGGCTACACCTTC,CASRGDRVFAWGYTF
TRBJ1-1,TRBV27,14,NA,NA,TGTGCCAGCAGTTCCCAGTCATTGAACACTGAAGCTTTCTTT,CASSSQSLNTEAFF
TRBJ1-3,TRBV9,14,once,NA,TGTGCCAGCAGCGTAAGTAGCTCTGGAAACACCATATATTTT,CASSVSSSGNTIYF
TRBJ2-7,TRBV7-2,15,once,NA,TGTGCCAGCAGCCCGTGGGGCCCACCTTCGTACGAGCAGTACTTC,CASSPWGPPSYEQYF
TRBJ2-3,TRBV28,16,NA,TRBD1,TGTGCCAGCAGCACCCCGGGACAGGGTAGCACAGATACGCAGTATTTT,CASSTPGQGSTDTQYF
TRBJ2-1,TRBV7-9,15,NA,NA,TGTGCCAGCAGCCTCGGGGTAGGGTCCTACAATGAGCAGTTCTTC,CASSLGVGSYNEQFF
TRBJ1-4,TRBV28,17,NA,NA,TGTGCCAGCAGTGGGGGAGGATTGACTGCAACTAATGAAAAACTGTTTTTT,CASSGGGLTATNEKLFF
TRBJ2-5,TRBV27,13,NA,TRBD2,TGTGCCAGCGGGTGGGAGGGTGGAGAGACCCAGTACTTC,CASGWEGGETQYF
TRBJ2-3,TRBV7-9,15,NA,TRBD2,TGTGCCAGCAGCTTTTTAGCGGGAGTCGCAGATACGCAGTATTTT,CASSFLAGVADTQYF
TRBJ1-3,TRBV5-1,16,NA,NA,TGCGCCAGCAGCACCGGGGACACTATCTCCGGAAACACCATATATTTT,CASSTGDTISGNTIYF
TRBJ1-2,TRBV20-1,11,NA,NA,TGCAGTGCTAGATTAGTCTATGGCTACACCTTC,CSARLVYGYTF
TRBJ2-2,TRBV5-1,15,once,NA,TGCGCCAGCAGCGGGGCGGGGCCCGACACCGGGGAGCTGTTTTTT,CASSGAGPDTGELFF
TRBJ2-7,TRBV4-1,19,NA,TRBD1,TGCGCCAGCAGCCAAGACCGAGCTTCCGGGACAGGGGCGGGTTACGAGCAGTACTTC,CASSQDRASGTGAGYEQYF
TRBJ2-1,TRBV11-1,15,NA,TRBD1,TGTGCCAGCAGCTCGGACGGGACAGGGTACAATGAGCAGTTCTTC,CASSSDGTGYNEQFF
TRBJ1-2,TRBV12-3/TRBV12-4,12,NA,TRBD1,TGTGCCAGCAGTGGGGGACAGTATGGCTACACCTTC,CASSGGQYGYTF
TRBJ1-3,TRBV7-8,14,NA,NA,TGTGCCAGCAGTCACGACAGAACTGGAAACACCATATATTTT,CASSHDRTGNTIYF
TRBJ2-3,TRBV5-1,17,NA,TRBD2,TGCGCCAGCAGCTTGGGCGCTAGCGGGGAGAGCACAGATACGCAGTATTTT,CASSLGASGESTDTQYF
TRBJ2-3,TRBV5-1,19,NA,NA,TGCGCCAGCAGCTTGTTGGTCATGCGGAAAGCACCACGCACAGATACGCAGTATTTT,CASSLLVMRKAPRTDTQYF
TRBJ1-2,TRBV5-1,14,few,TRBD1,TGCGCCAGCAGCTTGGGAAGCAGGGGGTATGGCTACACCTTC,CASSLGSRGYGYTF
TRBJ2-7,TRBV5-1,16,NA,TRBD1,TGCGCCAGCAGCTTCGACCCCGGGACAGGCGCCTACGAGCAGTACTTC,CASSFDPGTGAYEQYF
TRBJ1-2,TRBV19,13,NA,NA,TGTGCCAGTAGTTCCCAGTTGTTCTATGGCTACACCTTC,CASSSQLFYGYTF
TRBJ2-7,TRBV15,15,NA,TRBD1,TGTGCCACCAGCGGACAGGGCTCCCTACACTACGAGCAGTACTTC,CATSGQGSLHYEQYF
TRBJ2-5,TRBV24-1,15,NA,NA,TGTGCCACCAGTGATTTAGGCAGGGGCCAAGAGACCCAGTACTTC,CATSDLGRGQETQYF
TRBJ2-2,TRBV2,15,NA,TRBD2,TGTGCCAGCAGCCCATTCCTACGGGGGGCCGGGGAGCTGTTTTTT,CASSPFLRGAGELFF
TRBJ2-1,TRBV10-1,17,NA,TRBD1,TGCGCCAGCAGTGAGAGGGACAGGGTGAGCTCCTACAATGAGCAGTTCTTC,CASSERDRVSSYNEQFF
TRBJ1-2,TRBV4-1,17,NA,TRBD1,TGCGCCAGCAGCCAAGAAAGGGGAACAGGGGACAACTATGGCTACACCTTC,CASSQERGTGDNYGYTF
TRBJ1-2,TRBV18,14,NA,TRBD1,TGTGCCAGCTCACCTAGGGACAGGGGACGGGGCTACACCTTC,CASSPRDRGRGYTF
TRBJ1-2,TRBV30,14,once,NA,TGTGCCTGGAGCGGGACAATTCGAAGCTATGGCTACACCTTC,CAWSGTIRSYGYTF
TRBJ1-4,TRBV5-1,15,NA,NA,TGCGCCAGCAGCTTGGTTGGAGGCGGCAATGAAAAACTGTTTTTT,CASSLVGGGNEKLFF
TRBJ2-3,TRBV28,12,NA,NA,TGTGCCAGCAGTCAACAATCGGATACGCAGTATTTT,CASSQQSDTQYF
TRBJ2-4,TRBV19,14,NA,NA,TGTGCCAGTACCGGATCGACAGCCCTCGGCCTTCAGTACTTC,CASTGSTALGLQYF
TRBJ1-5,TRBV10-3,13,few,NA,TGTGCCATCAGGGACAGTTTGGATCAGCCCCAGCATTTT,CAIRDSLDQPQHF
TRBJ2-3,TRBV18,15,NA,TRBD1,TGTGCCAGCTCAGGAACAGGGGGCGGCACAGATACGCAGTATTTT,CASSGTGGGTDTQYF
TRBJ1-5,TRBV19,13,once,NA,TGTGCCAGTACAGGGCTAGGCAATCAGCCCCAGCATTTT,CASTGLGNQPQHF
TRBJ2-5,TRBV5-4,15,NA,TRBD2,TGTGCCAGCAGCCCTCCTAGCGGGAGGTGGGAGACCCAGTACTTC,CASSPPSGRWETQYF
TRBJ2-7,TRBV29-1,12,NA,NA,TGCAGCGTTGAGCGTGGGACTGACGAGCAGTACTTC,CSVERGTDEQYF
TRBJ1-4,TRBV3-1/TRBV3-2,14,NA,NA,TGTGCCAGCAGCCTAGCAGGGGTGAGGGGAAAACTGTTTTTT,CASSLAGVRGKLFF
TRBJ2-2,TRBV11-2,14,NA,NA,TGTGCCAGCAGCGAAGTCGGGTCCACCGGGGAGCTGTTTTTT,CASSEVGSTGELFF
TRBJ2-3,TRBV9,15,NA,NA,TGTGCCAGCAGCGTGAGGGTGGGGGGAGCAGATACGCAGTATTTT,CASSVRVGGADTQYF
TRBJ2-1,TRBV10-3,20,NA,NA,TGTGCCATCAGTGAGTCAGCGGGTAGCGGACCTAAGAGCTCCTACAATGAGCAGTTCTTC,CAISESAGSGPKSSYNEQFF
TRBJ2-4,TRBV28,14,once,NA,TGTGCCAGCAGTTTTTCACAGGGCCAAAACATTCAGTACTTC,CASSFSQGQNIQYF
TRBJ1-2,TRBV5-1,13,NA,NA,TGCGCCAGCAGCTTGGGGACAGTCTATGGCTACACCTTC,CASSLGTVYGYTF
TRBJ1-4,TRBV6-4,16,NA,NA,TGTGCCAGCAGTGACGTCCAGACACCAACTAATGAAAAACTGTTTTTT,CASSDVQTPTNEKLFF